Listed below are T cell receptor beta chains from one sample, sequenced in a study of blood T cells in healthy people across ages. TCRdb used MiXCR to reprocess the 5' RACE reads, holding one entry per CDR3 protein. Counted here are roughly 830,000 distinct CDR3 sequences, approximately 59% occurring once; the ten biggest clones make up 28%. Sequencing was performed on blood. These TCRs come from a man aged 30 to 39 in good health. The CDR3 runs from the conserved cysteine through the conserved F or W. The order of the fields is D gene, J gene, V gene, clone size, CDR3 DNA, CDR3 protein. D genes are given only for firm matches. Not all rows give a size; the values are once, few, many and, for expanded clones, a class.

D: TRBD1
J: TRBJ2-2
V: TRBV11-2
size: .
DNA: TGTGCCAGCAGCTTGGTCAGGGGGAACGGGGAGCTGTTTTTT
CDR3: CASSLVRGNGELFF

D: TRBD1
J: TRBJ2-1
V: TRBV7-9
size: .
DNA: TGTGCCAGCAGCTCAGAGGGGACAGTCTGGGATGAGCAGTTCTTC
CDR3: CASSSEGTVWDEQFF

D: .
J: TRBJ2-7
V: TRBV7-2
size: .
DNA: TGTGCCAGCAGCTCGGTAGACGGGGCCTATTCCTACGAGCAGTACTTC
CDR3: CASSSVDGAYSYEQYF

D: .
J: TRBJ2-7
V: TRBV7-2
size: .
DNA: TGTGCCAGCAGCGACTTCCCCTCCTACGAGCAGTACTTC
CDR3: CASSDFPSYEQYF

D: .
J: TRBJ2-1
V: TRBV29-1
size: .
DNA: TGCAGCGTTGATTCCGCTGGGGACAATGAGCAGTTCTTC
CDR3: CSVDSAGDNEQFF

D: .
J: TRBJ1-5
V: TRBV7-2
size: .
DNA: TGTGCCAGCAGCCCCCGGGGAGGGGGTTATAGCAATCAGCCCCAGCATTTT
CDR3: CASSPRGGGYSNQPQHF

D: TRBD1
J: TRBJ2-1
V: TRBV7-7
size: .
DNA: TGTGCCAGCAGCCCGACGAGGACAGGGTTGGATGAGCAGTTCTTC
CDR3: CASSPTRTGLDEQFF

D: .
J: TRBJ1-4
V: TRBV4-3
size: few
DNA: TGCGCCAGCAGCCAAGATTTAATGAGTAATGAAAAACTGTTTTTT
CDR3: CASSQDLMSNEKLFF

D: .
J: TRBJ2-3
V: TRBV3-1
size: many
DNA: TGTGCCAGCAGCCAGCCCGGCGTTGGTATCGATACGCAGTATTTT
CDR3: CASSQPGVGIDTQYF

D: TRBD2
J: TRBJ2-7
V: TRBV3-1
size: .
DNA: TGTGCCAGCAGCCGCAGGACTAGCGGGGCGGGTGAGCAGTACTTC
CDR3: CASSRRTSGAGEQYF

D: .
J: TRBJ1-2
V: TRBV7-9
size: few
DNA: TGTGCCAGCAGCCTACCCCAGGATGCGGGCTACACCTTC
CDR3: CASSLPQDAGYTF

D: .
J: TRBJ1-2
V: TRBV10-3
size: .
DNA: TGTGCCATCAGTGAGTCGGGGGGCGTACGCGGCTACACCTTC
CDR3: CAISESGGVRGYTF

D: .
J: TRBJ1-2
V: TRBV11-3
size: few
DNA: TGTGCCAGCAGCTTAAGAGGGCGTGGACCTAACTATGGCTACACCTTC
CDR3: CASSLRGRGPNYGYTF

D: .
J: TRBJ2-5
V: TRBV4-2
size: .
DNA: TGTGCCAGCAGCCAAGAAGGGTGGGAGCCCCGGGCGGGGACTCAGTACTTC
CDR3: CASSQEGWEPRAGTQYF

D: .
J: TRBJ2-1
V: TRBV24-1
size: .
DNA: TGTGCCACCAGTGATAACAATGAGCAGTTCTTC
CDR3: CATSDNNEQFF

D: .
J: TRBJ1-6
V: TRBV21-1
size: .
DNA: TGTGCCAGCAGCGTCTCACAGTGGACGAATTCACCCCTCCACTTT
CDR3: CASSVSQWTNSPLHF

D: .
J: TRBJ2-3
V: TRBV5-1
size: few
DNA: TGCGCCAGCAGCTTGGGACTAAGGAGCCCCACAGATACGCAGTATTTT
CDR3: CASSLGLRSPTDTQYF

D: TRBD1
J: TRBJ1-4
V: TRBV9
size: .
DNA: TGTGCCAGCAGCGGACAGGGAGGGCCGAATGAAAAACTGTTTTTT
CDR3: CASSGQGGPNEKLFF

D: TRBD1
J: TRBJ2-1
V: TRBV5-1
size: .
DNA: TGCGCCAGCAGCTTGCCACCGGGACAGGGCCACAATGAGCAGTTCTTC
CDR3: CASSLPPGQGHNEQFF

D: TRBD1
J: TRBJ2-1
V: TRBV6-1
size: .
DNA: TGTGCCAGCAGTCGGGACAGGGAGTCGAATGAGCAGTTCTTC
CDR3: CASSRDRESNEQFF

D: .
J: TRBJ2-7
V: TRBV3-1
size: .
DNA: TGTGCCAGCAGCAGGTTTGGGTCCTACGAGCAGTACTTC
CDR3: CASSRFGSYEQYF

D: TRBD1
J: TRBJ2-7
V: TRBV20-1
size: few
DNA: TGCAGTGCTCTCAAGTTTCGGGACAGGGAATACGAGCAGTACTTC
CDR3: CSALKFRDREYEQYF